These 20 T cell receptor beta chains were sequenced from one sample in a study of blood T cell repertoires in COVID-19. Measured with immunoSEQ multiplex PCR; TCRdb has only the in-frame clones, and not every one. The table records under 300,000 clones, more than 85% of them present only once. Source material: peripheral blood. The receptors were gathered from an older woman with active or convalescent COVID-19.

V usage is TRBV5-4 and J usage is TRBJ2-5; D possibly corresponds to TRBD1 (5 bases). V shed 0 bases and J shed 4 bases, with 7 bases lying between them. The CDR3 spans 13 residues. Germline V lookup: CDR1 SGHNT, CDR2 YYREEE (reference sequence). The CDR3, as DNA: TGTGCCAGCAGCTTGGGGGGCGCAGAGACCCAGTACTTC. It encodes CASSLGGAETQYF.

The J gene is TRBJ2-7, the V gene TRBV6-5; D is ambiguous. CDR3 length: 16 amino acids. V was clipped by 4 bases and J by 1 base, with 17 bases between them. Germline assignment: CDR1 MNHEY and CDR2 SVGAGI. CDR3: CASSSLPFTVSYEQYF. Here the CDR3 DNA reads TGTGCCAGCAGTTCGCTCCCTTTTACGGTATCCTACGAGCAGTACTTC.

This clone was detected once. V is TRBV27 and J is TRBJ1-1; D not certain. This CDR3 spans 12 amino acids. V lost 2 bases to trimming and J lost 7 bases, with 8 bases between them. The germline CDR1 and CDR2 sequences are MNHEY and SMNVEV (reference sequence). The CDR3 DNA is TGTGCCAGCAGTTTAGGACGGGGTGAAGCTTTCTTT. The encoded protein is CASSLGRGEAFF.

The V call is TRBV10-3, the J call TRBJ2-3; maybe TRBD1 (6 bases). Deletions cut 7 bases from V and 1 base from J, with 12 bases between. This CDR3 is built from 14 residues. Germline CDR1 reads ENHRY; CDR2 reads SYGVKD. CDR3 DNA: TGTGCCATCAATCCAGGGGTCGGCACAGATACGCAGTATTTT. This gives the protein CAINPGVGTDTQYF.

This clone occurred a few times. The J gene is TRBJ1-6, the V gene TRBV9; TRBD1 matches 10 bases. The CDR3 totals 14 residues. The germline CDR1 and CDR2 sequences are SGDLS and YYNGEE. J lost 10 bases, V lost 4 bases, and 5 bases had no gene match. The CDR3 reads CASSRTGGLSPLHF. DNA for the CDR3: TGTGCCAGCAGCAGGACAGGGGGTTTGTCACCCCTCCACTTT.

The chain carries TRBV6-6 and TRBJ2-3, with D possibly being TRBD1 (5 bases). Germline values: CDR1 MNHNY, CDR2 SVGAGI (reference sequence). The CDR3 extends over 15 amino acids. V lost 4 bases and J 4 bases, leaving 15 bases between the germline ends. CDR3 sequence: CASSSVGHGPDTQYF. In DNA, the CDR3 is TGTGCCAGCAGTTCCGTAGGACATGGCCCAGATACGCAGTATTTT.

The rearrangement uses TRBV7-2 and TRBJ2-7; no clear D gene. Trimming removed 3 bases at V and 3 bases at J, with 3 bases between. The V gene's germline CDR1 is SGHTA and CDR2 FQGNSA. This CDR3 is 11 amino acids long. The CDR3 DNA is TGTGCCAGCAGCTTCAACTACGAGCAGTACTTC. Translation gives CASSFNYEQYF.

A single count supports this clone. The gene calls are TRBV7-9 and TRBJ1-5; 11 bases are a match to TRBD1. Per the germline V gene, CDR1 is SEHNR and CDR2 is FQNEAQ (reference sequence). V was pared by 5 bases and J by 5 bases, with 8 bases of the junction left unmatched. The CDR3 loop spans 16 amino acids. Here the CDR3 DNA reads TGTGCCAGCAGCCCACCCGGGACAGGGGGACATCAGCCCCAGCATTTT. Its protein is CASSPPGTGGHQPQHF.

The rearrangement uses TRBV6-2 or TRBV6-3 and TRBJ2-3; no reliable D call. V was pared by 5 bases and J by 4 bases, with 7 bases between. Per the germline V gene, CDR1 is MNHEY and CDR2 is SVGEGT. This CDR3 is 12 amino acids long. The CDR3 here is CASSPRPDTQYF. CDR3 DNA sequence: TGTGCCAGCAGTCCCCGTCCAGATACGCAGTATTTT.

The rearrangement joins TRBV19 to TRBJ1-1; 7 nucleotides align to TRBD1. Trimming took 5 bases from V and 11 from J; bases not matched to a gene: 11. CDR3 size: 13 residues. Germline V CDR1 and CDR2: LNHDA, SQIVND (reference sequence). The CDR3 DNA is TGTGCCAGTAGTCCCCGGGACAGAGCCAAGGCTTTCTTT. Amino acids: CASSPRDRAKAFF.

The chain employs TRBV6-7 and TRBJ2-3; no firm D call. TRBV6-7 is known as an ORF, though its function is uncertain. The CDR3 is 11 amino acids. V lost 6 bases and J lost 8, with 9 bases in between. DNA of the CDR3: TGTGCCAGCAGGGCGGAGATTACGCAGTATTTT. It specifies CASRAEITQYF.

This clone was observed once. The CDR3, as DNA: TGTGCCAGCAGTAAGCAGGGTAACTATGGCTACACCTTC. This sequence encodes CASSKQGNYGYTF. V and J are TRBV6-5 and TRBJ1-2, with D possibly TRBD1 on 5 matching bases. The germline V and J ends were trimmed by 5 bases and 1 base, with 8 bases remaining between them. This CDR3 has 13 amino acids. The germline V gene encodes CDR1 MNHEY and CDR2 SVGAGI.

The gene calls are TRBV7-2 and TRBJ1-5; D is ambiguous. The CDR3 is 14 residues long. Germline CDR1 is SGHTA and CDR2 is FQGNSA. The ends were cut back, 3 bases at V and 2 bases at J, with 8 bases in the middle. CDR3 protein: CASSFGRGNQPQHF. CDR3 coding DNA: TGTGCCAGCAGCTTCGGGAGAGGCAATCAGCCCCAGCATTTT.

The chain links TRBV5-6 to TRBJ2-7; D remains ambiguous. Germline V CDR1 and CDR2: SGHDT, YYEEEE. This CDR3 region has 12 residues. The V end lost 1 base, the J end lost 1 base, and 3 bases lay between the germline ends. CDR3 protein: CASSLLSYEQYF. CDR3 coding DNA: TGTGCCAGCAGCTTGTTATCCTACGAGCAGTACTTC.

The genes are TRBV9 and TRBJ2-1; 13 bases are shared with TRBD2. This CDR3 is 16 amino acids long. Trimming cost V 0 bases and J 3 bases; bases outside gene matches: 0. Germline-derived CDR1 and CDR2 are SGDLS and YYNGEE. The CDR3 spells CASSVGTSGGYNEQFF. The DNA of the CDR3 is TGTGCCAGCAGCGTAGGGACTAGCGGGGGCTACAATGAGCAGTTCTTC. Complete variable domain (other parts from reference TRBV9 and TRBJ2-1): DSGVTQTPKHLITATGQRVTLRCSPRSGDLSVYWYQQSLDQGLQFLIQYYNGEERAKGNILERFSAQQFPDLHSELNLSSLELGDSALYFCASSVGTSGGYNEQFFGPGTRLTVL.

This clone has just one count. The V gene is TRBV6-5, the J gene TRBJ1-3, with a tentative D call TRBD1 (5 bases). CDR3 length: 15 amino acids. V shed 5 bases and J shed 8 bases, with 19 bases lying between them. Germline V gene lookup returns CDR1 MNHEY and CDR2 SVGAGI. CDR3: CASSHAGAGGDTIYF. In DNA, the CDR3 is TGTGCCAGCAGTCACGCTGGAGCGGGGGGAGACACCATATATTTT.

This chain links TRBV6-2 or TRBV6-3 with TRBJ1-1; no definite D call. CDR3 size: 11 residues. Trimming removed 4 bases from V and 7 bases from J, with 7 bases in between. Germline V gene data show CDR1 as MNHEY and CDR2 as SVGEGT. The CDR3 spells CASSSGGEAFF. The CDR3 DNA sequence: TGTGCCAGCAGTTCCGGCGGTGAAGCTTTCTTT.

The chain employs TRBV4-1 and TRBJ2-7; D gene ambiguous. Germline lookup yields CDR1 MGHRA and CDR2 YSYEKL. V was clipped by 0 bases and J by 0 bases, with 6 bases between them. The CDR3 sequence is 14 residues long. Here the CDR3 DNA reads TGCGCCAGCAGCCAAGATCGTTTCTCCTACGAGCAGTACTTC. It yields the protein CASSQDRFSYEQYF.

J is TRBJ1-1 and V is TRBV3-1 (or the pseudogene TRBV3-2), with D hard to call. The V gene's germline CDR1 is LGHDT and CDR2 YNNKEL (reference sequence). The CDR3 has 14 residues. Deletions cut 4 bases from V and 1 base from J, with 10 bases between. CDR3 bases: TGTGCCAGCAGCCTGGGCCAAACGAACACTGAAGCTTTCTTT. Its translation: CASSLGQTNTEAFF.

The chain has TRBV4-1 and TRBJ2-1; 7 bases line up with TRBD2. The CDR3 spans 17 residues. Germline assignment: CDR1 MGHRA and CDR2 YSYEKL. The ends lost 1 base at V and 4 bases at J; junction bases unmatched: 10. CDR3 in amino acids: CASSQGTSGGGYNEQFF. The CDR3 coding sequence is TGCGCCAGCAGCCAAGGGACCTCGGGAGGAGGTTACAATGAGCAGTTCTTC.